One sample yielded the 25 T cell receptor beta chains listed below, sequenced in a study of graft-versus-host responses after intestinal transplantation. The protocol was immunoSEQ multiplex PCR, while the TCRdb copy is restricted to in-frame clones and leaves out a portion. The sample consists of some 150,000 clones, approximately 91% of them appearing once. Which antigens these TCRs recognize remains unknown. Sample: unstimulated CD4+ T cells sorted from spleen or lymph node cells, taken before intestinal transplant. These receptors came from a human donor who received an intestinal transplant.

The CDR3 DNA reads as TGTGCCAGCCGTGGACAGTCCTTTAATGGGGAACTGTTTTTT. It encodes CASRGQSFNGELFF. The chain recombines TRBV6-5 with TRBJ1-4; maybe TRBD1 (6 bases). This CDR3 comprises 14 residues. V was cut by 8 bases and J by 12 bases, with 22 bases left in between. Germline lookup yields CDR1 MNHEY and CDR2 SVGAGI.

The chain has TRBV27 and TRBJ1-3; D gene ambiguous. The CDR3 has 15 amino acids. V lost 0 bases, J lost 1 base, and 7 bases lay in between. Germline V lookup: CDR1 MNHEY, CDR2 SMNVEV (reference sequence). The CDR3 loop is CASSLSASSGNTIYF. DNA of the CDR3: TGTGCCAGCAGTTTATCGGCCAGTTCTGGAAACACCATATATTTT.

This chain connects TRBV19 to TRBJ2-3; TRBD1 might be the D (6 bases). The CDR3 is 14 residues long. V lost 5 bases and J lost 2, with 11 bases in between. In germline, CDR1 is LNHDA, CDR2 SQIVND (reference sequence). This CDR3 reads CASSRGQYTDTQYF. The DNA for the CDR3 is TGTGCCAGTAGTCGAGGACAGTACACAGATACGCAGTATTTT.

The J gene is TRBJ2-5, the V gene TRBV28, with D uncertain. The end of the DNA fits TRBJ2-7 better, so the J call may be wrong. This CDR3 comprises 11 residues. Looked up from germline, CDR1 is MDHEN and CDR2 is SYDVKM. In nucleotides, the CDR3 is TGTGCCAGCAGTTTAGGGTACGAGCAGTACTTC. It translates to CASSLGYEQYF.

The V and J genes are TRBV10-2 and TRBJ1-5; 11 bases are shared with TRBD1. The germline gives CDR1 WSHSY, CDR2 SAAADI. This CDR3 comprises 19 residues. The trim removed 6 bases at V and 4 bases at J, leaving 17 bases unmatched. The CDR3 reads CASSPPYTTGTGGNQPQHF. In nucleotides, the CDR3 is TGCGCCAGCAGCCCACCCTATACGACCGGGACAGGGGGTAATCAGCCCCAGCATTTT.

The DNA of the CDR3 is TGTGCCAGCAGCCCGGACGGCTTAAGACACATTCAGTACTTC. Translating gives CASSPDGLRHIQYF. V and J are TRBV27 and TRBJ2-4, with D unclear. Germline V lookup: CDR1 MNHEY, CDR2 SMNVEV (reference sequence). Trimming pared 6 bases from V and 8 bases from J, leaving 17 bases between. CDR3 length equals 14 residues.

This chain links TRBV30 with TRBJ1-1; 7 bases match TRBD1. Germline loops: CDR1 GTSNPN, CDR2 SVGIG (reference sequence). The CDR3 sequence is 13 residues long. V lost 2 bases to trimming and J lost 6 bases; unmatched junction nucleotides: 6. CDR3 loop: CAWSPYRGPEAFF. In DNA form, the CDR3 reads TGTGCCTGGAGTCCATACAGGGGCCCTGAAGCTTTCTTT.

This chain uses TRBV6-5 with TRBJ2-7, with D hard to call. Trimming removed 0 bases at V and 2 bases at J, with 14 bases between. The CDR3 contains 16 residues. Germline CDR1 MNHEY, CDR2 SVGAGI. CDR3 coding DNA: TGTGCCAGCAGTTACTCCACTTTGCGGCAGGCCTACGAGCAGTACTTC. This translates into CASSYSTLRQAYEQYF.

The V gene is TRBV5-4, the J gene TRBJ1-1; D remains ambiguous. With 0 bases removed from V and 3 bases from J, the gap between germline ends came to 9 bases. Germline V lookup: CDR1 SGHNT, CDR2 YYREEE (reference sequence). CDR3 length: 14 amino acids. The CDR3 protein is CASSLEVRHTEAFF. The CDR3 nucleotides read TGTGCCAGCAGCTTGGAAGTTCGGCACACTGAAGCTTTCTTT.

The V gene is TRBV6-5, the J gene TRBJ1-2; no clear D gene. Germline V gene data show CDR1 as MNHEY and CDR2 as SVGAGI. Trimming removed 6 bases at V and 4 bases at J, with 6 bases between. The CDR3 spans 11 residues. The CDR3 nucleotides are TGTGCCAGCAGCAGCGGCTATGGCTACACCTTC. As protein: CASSSGYGYTF.

The chain is built from TRBV18 and TRBJ2-5; D gene ambiguous. Judging by the DNA end, TRBJ2-7 fits better; the J call may be wrong. CDR1 and CDR2 from the germline V gene are KGHSH and LQKENI. The CDR3 totals 14 residues. The CDR3 DNA is TGTGCCAGCTCACCAATCGAAAGCCGCTACGAGCAGTACTTC. Encoded protein: CASSPIESRYEQYF.

In regard to this clone: Compared with germline, one end of the junction differs, possibly owing to a read error. The chain joins TRBV6-5 to TRBJ1-2; no reliable D call. This CDR3 comprises 13 residues. Germline V lookup: CDR1 MNHEY, CDR2 SVGAGI. The CDR3 sequence: CASSDSGVWGYTF. CDR3 DNA: TGTGCCAGCAGTGACTCGGGAGTTTGGGGCTACACCTTC.

V and J are TRBV6-1 and TRBJ2-7; TRBD2 agrees at 13 bases. Trimming removed 4 bases from V and 7 bases from J; junction bases left unmatched: 10. CDR1 and CDR2 (germline): MNHNS, SASEGT. The CDR3 loop spans 16 amino acids. The CDR3 DNA reads as TGTGCCAGCAGTGGGAGGCGGGGACTAGCGGGACGGGAGCAGTACTTC. Its translation is CASSGRRGLAGREQYF.

The chain combines TRBV11-2 with TRBJ2-3, with D unresolved. Per the germline V gene, CDR1 is SGHAT and CDR2 is FQNNGV. The CDR3 contains 12 residues. The germline V and J ends were trimmed by 4 bases and 5 bases, with 7 bases remaining between them. The CDR3 loop reads CASSYERDTQYF. CDR3 coding DNA: TGTGCCAGCAGCTATGAAAGAGATACGCAGTATTTT.

The chain employs TRBV29-1 and TRBJ2-5; 9 bases agree with TRBD1. The J call may be faulty, since TRBJ2-7 better matches the DNA end. The germline CDR1 and CDR2 sequences are SQVTM and ANQGSEA. The CDR3 length is 14 residues. CDR3 bases: TGCAGCGTTGGGGGGACAGGGAATCCCTACGAGCAGTACTTC. It specifies CSVGGTGNPYEQYF.

The V gene is TRBV19, the J gene TRBJ1-4, with D possibly being TRBD1 (6 bases). Germline V gene data show CDR1 as LNHDA and CDR2 as SQIVND (reference sequence). The V and J ends lost 5 bases and 0 bases respectively, with 13 bases between them. The CDR3 loop spans 16 amino acids. CDR3 in amino acids: CASSGSRTATNEKLFF. CDR3 DNA: TGTGCCAGTAGTGGGTCGAGGACAGCAACTAATGAAAAACTGTTTTTT.

The chain combines TRBV28 with TRBJ2-7; tentative D call: TRBD2 (6 bases). The CDR3 runs to 14 residues. Germline CDR1 reads MDHEN; CDR2 reads SYDVKM. Trimming took 5 bases from V and 0 from J, leaving 11 bases between them. The chain's CDR3 is CASSRGLRSYEQYF. DNA of the CDR3: TGTGCCAGCAGTCGGGGACTTCGCTCCTACGAGCAGTACTTC. Full variable domain (rest looked up from reference TRBV28 and TRBJ2-7): DVKVTQSSRYLVKRTGEKVFLECVQDMDHENMFWYRQDPGLGLRLIYFSYDVKMKEKGDIPEGYSVSREKKERFSLILESASTNQTSMYLCASSRGLRSYEQYFGPGTRLTVT.

This rearrangement joins TRBV18 to TRBJ2-1; 9 bases are shared with TRBD2. V was clipped by 0 bases and J by 10 bases; unmatched bases: 7. Germline V gives CDR1 KGHSH, CDR2 LQKENI. The CDR3 extends over 15 amino acids. In nucleotides, the CDR3 is TGTGCCAGCTCACCACCAAGTTTGGCGGGAGGGGAGCAGTTCTTC. Translation: CASSPPSLAGGEQFF. Drawing the rest from reference TRBV18 and TRBJ2-1, the complete variable domain is NAGVMQNPRHLVRRRGQEARLRCSPMKGHSHVYWYRQLPEEGLKFMVYLQKENIIDESGMPKERFSAEFPKEGPSILRIQQVVRGDSAAYFCASSPPSLAGGEQFFGPGTRLTVL.

J is TRBJ1-1 and V is TRBV30; TRBD1 is a possible D gene (6 bases). The CDR3 has 11 residues. Trimming left V 1 base short and J 10 bases short, with 10 bases between. The V gene's germline CDR1 is GTSNPN and CDR2 SVGIG (reference sequence). The CDR3 reads CAWSEARGAFF. The CDR3 DNA reads TGTGCCTGGAGTGAAGCCAGGGGAGCTTTCTTT.

The CDR3 loop reads CASKPGTERSNEKLFF. The CDR3, as DNA: TGTGCCAGTAAACCCGGGACCGAGAGGAGTAATGAAAAACTGTTTTTT. This chain links TRBV19 with TRBJ1-4; D might be TRBD1 (5 bases). The CDR3 length is 16 residues. Between the trimmed V and J ends, which lost 7 bases and 4 bases, there was a span of 19 bases. Germline loops: CDR1 LNHDA, CDR2 SQIVND (reference sequence). Supplemented by reference TRBV19 and TRBJ1-4, the full variable domain reads DGGITQSPKYLFRKEGQNVTLSCEQNLNHDAMYWYRQDPGQGLRLIYYSQIVNDFQKGDIAEGYSVSREKKESFPLTVTSAQKNPTAFYLCASKPGTERSNEKLFFGSGTQLSVL.

The chain recombines TRBV12-5 with TRBJ1-1, with D possibly matching TRBD1 (6 bases). The CDR3 is 13 residues long. CDR1 LGHNT and CDR2 FRNRAP come from the germline V gene. The ends were cut back, 7 bases at V and 3 bases at J, with 12 bases in the middle. The CDR3, as DNA: TGTGCTAGTGCCGACAGGAGGTACACTGAAGCTTTCTTT. It codes for CASADRRYTEAFF.

The rearrangement links TRBV11-1 to TRBJ2-7; 10 nucleotides line up with TRBD1. Germline CDR1 is SGHAT and CDR2 is FQDESV (reference sequence). With V trimmed by 6 bases and J by 4 bases, 6 bases remained unmatched. The CDR3 extends over 14 amino acids. This CDR3 is CASRPGGQGYEQYF. The CDR3 nucleotides are TGTGCCAGCAGGCCGGGGGGACAGGGGTACGAGCAGTACTTC.

The gene calls are TRBV6-1 and TRBJ1-5; no reliable D call. The CDR3 contains 15 residues. V was shortened by 6 bases and J by 3 bases, with 15 bases between the two germline ends. The germline gives CDR1 MNHNS, CDR2 SASEGT. The CDR3 DNA reads as TGTGCCAGCAGCCAAGGGTGGGGAGACAATCAGCCCCAGCATTTT. Encoded protein: CASSQGWGDNQPQHF.

The gene calls are TRBV5-1 and TRBJ2-3; 7 nucleotides agree with TRBD1. Germline V gene lookup returns CDR1 SGHRS and CDR2 YFSETQ. V gave up 3 bases and J gave up 1 base; unmatched junction bases: 2. The length of the CDR3 is 14 residues. The CDR3 nucleotides are TGCGCCAGCAGCTCTGGACAGGGCACAGATACGCAGTATTTT. Protein sequence: CASSSGQGTDTQYF.

V gene TRBV7-9 combines with J gene TRBJ2-7; D possibly corresponds to TRBD1 (5 bases). CDR3 size: 13 residues. Trimming removed 3 bases from V and 2 bases from J, with 8 bases in between. Per germline, CDR1 SEHNR and CDR2 FQNEAQ (reference sequence). The CDR3 coding sequence is TGTGCCAGCAGCTTTTCCAGGGCCTACGAGCAGTACTTC. Translated: CASSFSRAYEQYF.